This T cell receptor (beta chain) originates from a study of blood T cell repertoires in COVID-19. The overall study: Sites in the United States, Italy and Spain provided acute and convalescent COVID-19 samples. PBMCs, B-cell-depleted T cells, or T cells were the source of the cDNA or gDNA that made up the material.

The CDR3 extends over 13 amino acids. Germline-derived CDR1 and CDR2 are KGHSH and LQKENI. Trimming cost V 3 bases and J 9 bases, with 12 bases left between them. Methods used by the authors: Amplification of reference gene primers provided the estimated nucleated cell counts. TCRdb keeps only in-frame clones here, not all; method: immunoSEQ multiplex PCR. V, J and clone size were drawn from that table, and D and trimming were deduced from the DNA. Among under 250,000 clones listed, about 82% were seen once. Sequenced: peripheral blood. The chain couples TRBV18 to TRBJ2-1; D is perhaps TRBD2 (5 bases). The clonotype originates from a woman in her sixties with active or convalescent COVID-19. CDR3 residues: CASSPGGKIEQFF. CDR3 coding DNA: TGTGCCAGCTCACCCGGAGGAAAGATTGAGCAGTTCTTC.